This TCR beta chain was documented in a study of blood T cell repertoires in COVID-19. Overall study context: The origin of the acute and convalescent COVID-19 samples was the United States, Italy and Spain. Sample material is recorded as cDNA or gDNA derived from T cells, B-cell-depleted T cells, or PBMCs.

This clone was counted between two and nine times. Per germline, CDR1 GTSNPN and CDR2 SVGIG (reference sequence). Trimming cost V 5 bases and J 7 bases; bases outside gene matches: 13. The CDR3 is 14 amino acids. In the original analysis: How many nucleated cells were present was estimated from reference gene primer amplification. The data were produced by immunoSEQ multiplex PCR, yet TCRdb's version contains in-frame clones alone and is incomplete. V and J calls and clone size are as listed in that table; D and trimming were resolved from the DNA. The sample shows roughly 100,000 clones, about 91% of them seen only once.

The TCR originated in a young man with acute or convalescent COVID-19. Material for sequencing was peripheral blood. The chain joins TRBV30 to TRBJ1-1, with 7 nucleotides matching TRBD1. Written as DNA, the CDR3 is TGTGCCTGGGCCCGGAAAGGGGGCAGGCTTGAAGCTTTCTTT. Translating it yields CAWARKGGRLEAFF.